This T cell receptor (beta chain) comes out of a study of human T cells and chemical hapten exposure (dated by TCRdb to 2020 to 2023). About the full investigation: Libraries were pooled for sequencing, and per-sample TCR yields varied mainly because of small differences in library volumes within the pool. The study tracked peripheral blood TCR repertoire changes in vivo during primary and secondary sensitization to the hapten diphenylcyclopropenone (DPC) in alopecia patients. For every blood RNA sample, sequencing covered both the TCR alpha and TCR beta chains. Beyond this particular receptor, the publication reports: No change with DPC sensitization was found in the number of TCRs above 1 in 1000 frequency, and no evidence of global repertoire structure alterations was found. After repeated subsampling, changes were observed in the strength of the expansion versus patch-test correlation and in the threshold at which the correlation became significant.

Libraries were constructed by 5' RACE. Sequencing was carried out with an Illumina MiSeq. During library preparation, unique molecular identifiers were attached to individual cDNA molecules so that TCRs could be counted in a quantitative, reproducible way. The source study handled its data this way. The median number of TCRs per sample was over 95,000, ranging from 23,224 to 690,600. V, J and CDR3 annotation of the TCR reads was carried out using the Decombinator software suite. For the PS versus PT1 abundance plots, all samples were subsampled to the same number of TCRs (28,000). TCRs were defined as expanded if absent before sensitization and observed at least eight times at the 2-week time point. TCRdb reprocessing: public reads trimmed at Q25 with fastp, clones called with MiXCR, in-frame beta chains kept. CDR3 protein duplicates are merged, each entry listing the most common genes and DNA. These V and J calls derive from TCRdb rather than the authors' analysis. In this sample the table shows 75,000 or so distinct CDR3 sequences, about 16% of which occur a single time. Clones ranked in the top ten supply approximately 7% of the sample.

Remarks on this clonotype: Its antigen is currently not known. Base qualities are missing; no much larger clone stands one base away.

Unfractionated whole blood was collected in Tempus Blood RNA tubes, and total RNA was extracted from that blood. About five healthy volunteers acted as controls for TCR sequencing and had blood drawn at day 0, 2 weeks and 6 weeks. CDR1 and CDR2 (LNHDA, SQIVND) derive from the germline V gene (reference sequence). CDR3 length: 18 amino acids, cysteine to phenylalanine. Just the 54-base CDR3 DNA is kept, in frame starting at base 1. The germline V and J ends show losses of 9 bases and 8 bases respectively, and no gene match explains 25 bases of the junction. This sequence originates from a female donor in good health. The receptor chain draws on TRBV19 and TRBJ2-4, with 7 bases in between that match TRBD2. The DNA sequence is given as TGTGCCAGACTACGACGGGAGGACCCCACTGAGGTCGGAGACATTCAGTACTTC. Its coded protein is CARLRREDPTEVGDIQYF.